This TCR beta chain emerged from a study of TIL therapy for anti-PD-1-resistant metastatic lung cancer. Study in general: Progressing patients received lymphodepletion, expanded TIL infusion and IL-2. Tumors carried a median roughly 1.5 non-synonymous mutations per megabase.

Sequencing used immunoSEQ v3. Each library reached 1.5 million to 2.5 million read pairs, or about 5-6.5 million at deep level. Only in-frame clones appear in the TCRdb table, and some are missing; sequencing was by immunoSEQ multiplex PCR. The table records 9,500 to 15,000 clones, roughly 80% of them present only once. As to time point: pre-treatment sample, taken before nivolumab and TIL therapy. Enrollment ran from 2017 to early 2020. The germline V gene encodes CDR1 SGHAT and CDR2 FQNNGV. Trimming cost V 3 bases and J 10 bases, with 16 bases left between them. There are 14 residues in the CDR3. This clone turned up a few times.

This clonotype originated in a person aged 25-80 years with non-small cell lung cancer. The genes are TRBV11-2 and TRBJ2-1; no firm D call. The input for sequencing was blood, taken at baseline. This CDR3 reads CASSFLRPTTEQFF. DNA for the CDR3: TGTGCCAGCAGCTTCCTGAGGCCTACAACCGAGCAGTTCTTC.